This T cell receptor beta chain was recovered during a study of shared T cell receptors in the human thymus. Per the germline V gene, CDR1 is SEHNR and CDR2 is FQNEAQ (reference sequence). The CDR3 sequence is 13 residues long. V lost 2 bases to trimming and J lost 8 bases, with 12 bases between them. The method was immunoSEQ multiplex PCR; TCRdb's version includes in-frame clones alone and lacks a portion of them. The sample consists of roughly 710,000 clones, approximately 85% of them appearing once. This clone has a handful of counts. These same data were also listed under a study on human thymus T cells. Per that study: Thymus tissue for the work was resected from patients undergoing corrective heart surgery. What appeared biased in thymic and blood repertoires was the usage of V and J genes.

This TCR was sampled from a girl under three years old with a congenital heart defect. Sequenced sample: thymocytes. V gene TRBV7-9 combines with J gene TRBJ1-2; D remains ambiguous. The DNA of the CDR3 is TGTGCCAGCAGCTTAAGGAACGTGGGCGGCTACACCTTC. Protein: CASSLRNVGGYTF.